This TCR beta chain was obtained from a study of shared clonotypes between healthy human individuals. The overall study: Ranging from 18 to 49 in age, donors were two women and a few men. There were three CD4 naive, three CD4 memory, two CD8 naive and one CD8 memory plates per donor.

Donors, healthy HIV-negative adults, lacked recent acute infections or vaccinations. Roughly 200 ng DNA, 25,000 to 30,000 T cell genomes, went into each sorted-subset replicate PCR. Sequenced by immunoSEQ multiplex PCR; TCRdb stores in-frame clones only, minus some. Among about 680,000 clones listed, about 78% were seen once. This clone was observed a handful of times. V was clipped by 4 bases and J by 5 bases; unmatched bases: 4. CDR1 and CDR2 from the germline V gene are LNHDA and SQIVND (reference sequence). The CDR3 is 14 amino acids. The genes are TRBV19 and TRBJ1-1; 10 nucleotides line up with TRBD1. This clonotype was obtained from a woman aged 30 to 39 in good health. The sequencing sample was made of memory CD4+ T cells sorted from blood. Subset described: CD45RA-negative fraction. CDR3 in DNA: TGTGCCAGTAGTAGAGGACAGGGGGGGACTGAAGCTTTCTTT. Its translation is CASSRGQGGTEAFF.